This TCR beta chain was found in a study of blood T cells in healthy people across ages. Study-wide findings and caveats: Strongly correlated with naive T cell percentage was TCR beta diversity.

This clonotype appeared a few times. Its antigen remains unknown. Next came a second PCR, run for roughly 6 to 11 cycles, which used a sample-barcoded 5' primer along with a J-beta primer mix. Each CDR3 protein is one row after TCRdb ran MiXCR on the 5' RACE reads. The repertoire holds hundreds of thousands of distinct CDR3 sequences, roughly 49% seen once, with 25% to 35% in the top ten. Donation came from healthy Caucasian individuals in Russia who were aged about 6 to 100. Isolation yielded PBMCs, at least 6.5 million per sample, in every case. The CDR3 is 16 residues long. The germline gives CDR1 SGHTA, CDR2 FQGNSA. V was pared by 0 bases and J by 2 bases, with 13 bases between.

The specimen was blood. The TCR sequence derives from a woman aged 55-70 years in good health. The gene calls are TRBV7-2 and TRBJ2-5; TRBD1 or TRBD2 may be the D gene (6 bases each). The CDR3 loop reads CASSLAGGGGQETQYF. The CDR3 DNA follows: TGTGCCAGCAGCTTAGCGGGGGGCGGAGGGCAAGAGACCCAGTACTTC.